Listed below are T cell receptor beta chains from one sample, sequenced in a study of radiotherapy plus CTLA-4 blockade in lung cancer. Sequencing was performed with immunoSEQ multiplex PCR; in TCRdb, only in-frame clones are kept and a portion is missing. The table has 80,000 to 95,000 clones, roughly 80% seen once. The material sequenced was peripheral blood, taken from a patient treated with radiotherapy plus ipilimumab. The receptors were gathered from a human donor with non-small cell lung cancer that progressed on radiotherapy plus ipilimumab. The CDR3 runs from the conserved cysteine through the conserved F or W. A D gene is named only where the DNA matches it firmly. For some rows the clone size is stated as once, few or many, or as a class when expanded; others skip it.

>TRBD1|TRBV7-3|TRBJ2-2|once
TGTGCCACCGGACAGGGTGACGCGAACACCGGGGAGCTGTTTTTT
CATGQGDANTGELFF
>TRBD1|TRBV6-1|TRBJ1-2|-
TGTGCCAGCAGTGAACGGCGGACAGGGGGATTCTATGGCTACACCTTC
CASSERRTGGFYGYTF
>TRBD2|TRBV7-9|TRBJ2-3|-
TGTGCCAGCAGCCCTTCCGGGCTAGCGGGGGTCACAGATACGCAGTATTTT
CASSPSGLAGVTDTQYF
>-|TRBV15|TRBJ2-7|-
TGTGCCACCAGCAACGGGGTACAGGGAGGTTTAGCGGGCAATTCCTACGAGCAGTACTTC
CATSNGVQGGLAGNSYEQYF
>-|TRBV10-3|TRBJ2-6|-
TGTGCCATCAGTGATTCTGGGGCCAACGTCCTGACTTTC
CAISDSGANVLTF
>-|TRBV27|TRBJ1-3|-
TGTGCCAGCAGTCACGGAGGTGGAAACACCATATATTTT
CASSHGGGNTIYF
>-|TRBV10-2|TRBJ2-3|-
TGCGCCAGCGAATCCTCCTATACGCAGTATTTT
CASESSYTQYF
>-|TRBV5-5|TRBJ1-1|-
TGTGCCAGCAACCGAGGGGGGCATAGAAACACTGAAGCTTTCTTT
CASNRGGHRNTEAFF
>-|TRBV6-5|TRBJ2-7|-
TGTGCCACCCAGGGGGGGTATAGCTCCTACGAGCAGTACTTC
CATQGGYSSYEQYF
>-|TRBV28|TRBJ1-5|-
TGTGCCAGGTTTTATCAGCCCCAGCATTTT
CARFYQPQHF
>TRBD1|TRBV9|TRBJ2-1|-
TGTGCCAGCGGAGGACAGGGGGCAAAAAATGAGCAGTTCTTC
CASGGQGAKNEQFF
>TRBD2|TRBV27|TRBJ2-1|once
TGTGCCAGCAGTTTACTAGCGGGAGGGTACAATGAGCAGTTCTTC
CASSLLAGGYNEQFF
>-|TRBV28|TRBJ1-2|-
TGTGCCAGCAGTCCGTTGGAGGCTGGCTACACCTTC
CASSPLEAGYTF
>TRBD1|TRBV5-1|TRBJ2-1|-
TGCGCCAGCAGCGAAGACAGGGGGGTAAACAATGAGCAGTTCTTC
CASSEDRGVNNEQFF
>-|TRBV7-9|TRBJ1-1|-
TGTGCCAGCAGCGATCAGGAAACGAAAGCTTTCTTT
CASSDQETKAFF
>-|TRBV10-1|TRBJ2-1|few
TGCGCCAGCAGTGAGTCGCTAAATGAGCAGTTCTTC
CASSESLNEQFF
>TRBD1|TRBV19|TRBJ1-1|-
TGTGCCAGTACCCCATGGACAGGGGAGAATGCTGAAGCTTTCTTT
CASTPWTGENAEAFF
>TRBD2|TRBV11-2|TRBJ2-5|-
TGTGCCAGCAGCCCAGAAACCTGGAGCGGGACGGGTGAGACCCAGTACTTC
CASSPETWSGTGETQYF
>-|TRBV7-3|TRBJ2-1|-
TGTGCCAGCAAAGGAGGAGCCCAGGATAATGAGCAGTTCTTC
CASKGGAQDNEQFF
>-|TRBV27|TRBJ2-5|-
TGTGCCAGCAGTTTATCGATAGCGGCGGAGACCCAGTACTTC
CASSLSIAAETQYF
>-|TRBV28|TRBJ2-5|-
TGTGCCGTAAGACAGAGGAGTGGAGAGACCCAGTACTTC
CAVRQRSGETQYF
>TRBD1|TRBV18|TRBJ2-2|once
TGTGCCAGCTCACCACAGGGACAGGCTTCCACCGGGGAGCTGTTTTTT
CASSPQGQASTGELFF
>-|TRBV7-2|TRBJ1-5|few
TGTGCCAGCAGCAGACCGGGACGGACTTTTCAGCCCCAGCATTTT
CASSRPGRTFQPQHF
>-|TRBV7-3|TRBJ2-6|once
TGTGCCAGCAGTCACATAGACAGACTCTCTGGGGCCAACGTCCTGACTTTC
CASSHIDRLSGANVLTF
>-|TRBV30|TRBJ2-1|-
TGTGCCTGGAGTTCTTCTTACAATGAGCAGTTCTTC
CAWSSSYNEQFF
>-|TRBV20-1|TRBJ1-1|once
TGCAGTGCTAGAGACGCAGGGGCTTTCTTT
CSARDAGAFF
>-|TRBV7-9|TRBJ2-5|once
TGTGCCAGCAGCGCCTACTCCCACGAGACCCAGTACTTC
CASSAYSHETQYF
>-|TRBV19|TRBJ1-5|once
TGTGCCAGTAGTATAAACCCGATGGGAAGGTTACAGCCCCAGCATTTT
CASSINPMGRLQPQHF
>TRBD1|TRBV28|TRBJ1-5|few
TGTGCCAGCAGCGCCGGGACAGCCTCAGGGCCCCAGCATTTT
CASSAGTASGPQHF
>-|TRBV28|TRBJ2-5|-
TGTGCCAGCAGTTTTAACAGTGGGGAGACCCAGTACTTC
CASSFNSGETQYF
>-|TRBV11-2|TRBJ1-5|-
TGTGCCAGCAGTACAGGGAATCAGCCCCAGCATTTT
CASSTGNQPQHF
>TRBD1|TRBV5-1|TRBJ2-1|few
TGCGCCAAGGACAGGGGAGCAAATGAGCAGTTCTTC
CAKDRGANEQFF
>TRBD2|TRBV7-8|TRBJ2-1|-
TGTGCCACAAGGACTAGCGGGGGCAATGAGCAGTTCTTC
CATRTSGGNEQFF
>-|TRBV7-2|TRBJ2-2|-
TGTGCCAGCAGCTTAGTTGTGGTCACGGTTTATACCGGGGAGCTGTTTTTT
CASSLVVVTVYTGELFF
>TRBD2|TRBV9|TRBJ2-1|-
TGTGCCAGCAGCGTAGGGGGCGCGGGAGGGCTCAATGAGCAGTTCTTC
CASSVGGAGGLNEQFF
>-|TRBV5-1|TRBJ1-4|-
TGCGCCAGCAGCCCATCAGAGGCAGCGGGTAATGAAAAACTGTTTTTT
CASSPSEAAGNEKLFF
>TRBD1|TRBV4-2|TRBJ1-3|-
TGTGCCAGCAGCCAGGTCGGGACAGGGGGGGACACCATATATTTT
CASSQVGTGGDTIYF
>TRBD2|TRBV6-5|TRBJ2-5|-
TGTGCCAGCAGACGGGCTAGCGGGGGGACAGAGACCCAGTACTTC
CASRRASGGTETQYF
>-|TRBV7-3|TRBJ2-7|-
TGTGCCAGCAGCCCGCTGCCGGGCTACGAGCAGTACTTC
CASSPLPGYEQYF
>TRBD1|TRBV7-9|TRBJ2-5|once
TGTGCCAGCAGCTCCCCAGAGGGGGCTAACCAAGAGACCCAGTACTTC
CASSSPEGANQETQYF
>TRBD2|TRBV7-8|TRBJ2-1|-
TGTGCCAGCAGCCCACCGGGACTAGCCAGCAATGAGCAGTTCTTC
CASSPPGLASNEQFF
>TRBD2|TRBV19|TRBJ2-5|-
TGTGCCAGTAGTTTAGGGAAACAGCTAGCGGGGCCTTTTGAGACCCAGTACTTC
CASSLGKQLAGPFETQYF
>-|TRBV19|TRBJ2-7|-
TGTGCCAGTAGTTACCCATTGGGGGAGAGCTCCTACGAGCAGTACTTC
CASSYPLGESSYEQYF
>-|TRBV20-1|TRBJ2-7|-
TGCAGTGCTAGTTTAGTATACGAGCAGTACTTC
CSASLVYEQYF
>-|TRBV28|TRBJ2-5|-
TGTGCCAGCAGTTCCTTGACAGGCGGACAGACCCAGTACTTC
CASSSLTGGQTQYF
>-|TRBV15|TRBJ2-5|-
TGTGCCACCAGCAGGACTGACAGCCTGCACGAGACCCAGTACTTC
CATSRTDSLHETQYF
>-|TRBV5-6|TRBJ1-5|-
TGTGCCAGCAGCTTGTATCTCGGGGGCAGTCAGCCCCAGCATTTT
CASSLYLGGSQPQHF
>TRBD2|TRBV7-6|TRBJ2-1|-
TGTGCCAGCAGCTTAGGGCTAGCGGGCTCGAGCTCCTACAATGAGCAGTTCTTC
CASSLGLAGSSSYNEQFF
>TRBD1|TRBV7-3|TRBJ2-3|-
TGTGCCAGCAGCTTAACTGGACAGGGGACAGATACGCAGTATTTT
CASSLTGQGTDTQYF
>TRBD1|TRBV5-1|TRBJ2-2|-
TGCGCCAGCAGCATCGGGACAGCGAACACCGGGGAGCTGTTTTTT
CASSIGTANTGELFF
>-|TRBV28|TRBJ2-7|-
TGTGCCAGCAGTTTAGGTCTAGGGGAATACGAGCAGTACTTC
CASSLGLGEYEQYF
>TRBD1|TRBV28|TRBJ1-2|-
TGTGCCAGTTCGGACAGGGCAGGCTACACCTTC
CASSDRAGYTF
>TRBD2|TRBV30|TRBJ2-1|-
TGTGCCTGGATAATTAGCGGGAGAAGGTACAATGAGCAGTTCTTC
CAWIISGRRYNEQFF
>-|TRBV4-1|TRBJ1-3|-
TGCGCCAGCAGCCAAGTCCGGAACTCTGGAAACACCATATATTTT
CASSQVRNSGNTIYF
>-|TRBV18|TRBJ1-2|few
TGTGCCAGCTCACCCGGGACGGATTACTATGGCTACACCTTC
CASSPGTDYYGYTF
>TRBD1|TRBV19|TRBJ2-5|-
TGTGCCAGTAGTATGGGGACAGGGCGGGAGACCCAGTACTTC
CASSMGTGRETQYF
>TRBD2|TRBV27|TRBJ2-1|-
TGTGCCAGCAGTTTCCTGGGCGGGACTAGTAACGAGCAGTTCTTC
CASSFLGGTSNEQFF
>-|TRBV6-6|TRBJ2-5|few
TGTGCCAGCAGTTACTCGTTTCAAGGCCAAGAGACCCAGTACTTC
CASSYSFQGQETQYF
>TRBD1|TRBV6-1|TRBJ2-2|-
TGTGCCAGCAGGGACAGGGAGATCGGGGAGCTGTTTTTT
CASRDREIGELFF
>-|TRBV28|TRBJ1-1|-
TGTGCCAGCCACCAAGGGGGTCATACTGAAGCTTTCTTT
CASHQGGHTEAFF